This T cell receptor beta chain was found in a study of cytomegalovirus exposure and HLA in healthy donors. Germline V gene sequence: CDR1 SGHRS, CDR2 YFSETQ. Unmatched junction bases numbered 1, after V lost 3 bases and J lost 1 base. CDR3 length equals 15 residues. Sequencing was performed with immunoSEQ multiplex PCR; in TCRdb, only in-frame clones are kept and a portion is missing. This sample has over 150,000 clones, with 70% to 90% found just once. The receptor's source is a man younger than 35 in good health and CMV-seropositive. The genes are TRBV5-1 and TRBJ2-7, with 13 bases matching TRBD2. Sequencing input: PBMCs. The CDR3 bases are TGCGCCAGCAGCTCGGGACTAGCGGGGTCCTACGAGCAGTACTTC. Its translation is CASSSGLAGSYEQYF.